What follows are 32 T cell receptor beta chains derived from one specimen sequenced in a study of Graves' ophthalmopathy and Graves' hyperthyroidism. Amplification of the TCR beta CDR3 regions used RNA transcripts (as template). HTBI primers were employed in first-round RT-PCR, then a second-round multiplex PCR followed. In TCRdb, the multiplex PCR reads were re-called with MiXCR into one record per CDR3 protein. The sample consists of almost 750,000 distinct CDR3 sequences, 40% of them appearing once. Sequencing was carried out using peripheral blood. Every receptor here comes from an adult man with Graves' ophthalmopathy.

This clonotype was seen ten or more times. This chain links TRBV14 with TRBJ1-6, with D possibly matching TRBD1 (6 bases). CDR3 size: 13 residues. From germline, CDR1 is SGHDN and CDR2 FVKESK. Between the trimmed V and J ends, which lost 3 bases and 9 bases, there was a span of 9 bases. The CDR3 protein is CASSHEGVSPLHF. The CDR3 DNA sequence: TGTGCCAGCAGCCATGAGGGGGTTTCACCCCTCCACTTT.

The CDR3 nucleotides are TGTGCCAGCAGTGAATCAAGGGGGCTCTCCTACGAGCAGTACTTC. Encoded protein: CASSESRGLSYEQYF. The chain employs TRBV2 and TRBJ2-7; 7 nucleotides match TRBD1. Germline assignment: CDR1 SNHLY and CDR2 FYNNEI. The trim removed 2 bases at V and 0 bases at J, leaving 4 bases unmatched. The length of the CDR3 is 15 residues.

This clonotype was recorded a few times. The DNA of the CDR3 is TGTGCCAGCAGCCTGGGTCGGGACAGGGCTTCACCCCTCCACTTT. This sequence encodes CASSLGRDRASPLHF. The chain recombines TRBV7-9 with TRBJ1-6; 9 nucleotides match TRBD1. CDR3 length: 15 amino acids. The ends lost 5 bases at V and 9 bases at J; junction bases unmatched: 8. The germline CDR1 and CDR2 sequences are SEHNR and FQNEAQ (reference sequence).

The table lists this clonotype with a few counts. CDR3 loop: CASTRSVLAGAFETQYF. The CDR3 DNA reads as TGTGCCAGCACGCGCTCGGTACTAGCGGGGGCCTTTGAGACCCAGTACTTC. The chain is built from TRBV7-2 and TRBJ2-5, with 11 bases lining up with TRBD2. The CDR3 contains 17 residues. V shed 7 bases and J 5 bases; nucleotides not matched to a gene: 15. Germline CDR1 reads SGHTA; CDR2 reads FQGNSA.

Many counts were recorded for this clonotype. The DNA for the CDR3 is TGTGCCAGTAGTAACCGGGACTCCTATAATTCACCCCTCCACTTT. Amino acids: CASSNRDSYNSPLHF. The chain carries TRBV19 and TRBJ1-6; no clear D gene. The CDR3 sequence is 15 residues long. Trimming took off 4 bases at V and 0 bases at J, with 7 bases between the two ends. From germline, CDR1 is LNHDA and CDR2 SQIVND (reference sequence).

A note on this clonotype: The junction does not match germline at one end; this may be a read error. V is TRBV10-2 and J is TRBJ2-2, with 7 bases that match TRBD1. The V gene's germline CDR1 is WSHSY and CDR2 SAAADI. The CDR3 is 15 residues long. DNA of the CDR3: TGTGCCAGCACCGAGACAGGGTTGGGGACCGGGGAGCTGTTTTTT. Translation gives CASTETGLGTGELFF.

A few counts support this clonotype. The V and J genes are TRBV10-2 and TRBJ1-2; D is uncertain. V lost 0 bases and J lost 8, with 10 bases in between. The CDR3 contains 13 residues. The germline V gene encodes CDR1 WSHSY and CDR2 SAAADI. CDR3: CASSESGAGGYTF. Written as DNA, the CDR3 is TGCGCCAGCAGTGAGTCAGGTGCTGGGGGCTACACCTTC.

This clonotype was counted many times. Written as DNA, the CDR3 is TGTGCCATCAGTGAAAGGGGGCCACAAGAGACCCAGTACTTC. This codes for CAISERGPQETQYF. J is TRBJ2-5 and V is TRBV10-3, with 7 bases lining up with TRBD1. CDR3 size: 14 residues. With 3 bases clipped from V and 2 bases from J, the junction kept 3 bases outside the gene matches. CDR1 and CDR2 (germline): ENHRY, SYGVKD.

This clonotype was counted at least ten times. The gene calls are TRBV19 and TRBJ2-6; D perhaps matches TRBD1 (6 bases). The V and J ends lost 6 bases and 0 bases respectively, with 18 bases between them. CDR1 is LNHDA and CDR2 is SQIVND in the germline V gene (reference sequence). The CDR3 runs 18 residues. The CDR3 here is CASRDATGLSSGANVLTF. The DNA for the CDR3 is TGTGCCAGTAGGGATGCGACAGGCCTCAGCTCTGGGGCCAACGTCCTGACTTTC.

This clonotype appeared many times. The V call is TRBV6-5, the J call TRBJ2-7; D gene unclear. This CDR3 is 16 amino acids long. Trimming cost V 0 bases and J 0 bases, with 12 bases left between them. From germline, CDR1 is MNHEY and CDR2 SVGAGI. CDR3 sequence reads: CASSYSRAAPSYEQYF. The CDR3 DNA follows: TGTGCCAGCAGTTACTCGCGAGCTGCCCCCTCCTACGAGCAGTACTTC.

This clonotype occurred a few times. The V call is TRBV10-3, the J call TRBJ2-2, with TRBD1 matching over 7 bases. Germline V CDR1 and CDR2: ENHRY, SYGVKD. V was pared by 1 base and J by 5 bases, with 7 bases of the junction left unmatched. This CDR3 region has 16 residues. CDR3 in DNA: TGTGCCATCAGTGAGTGGGGGACAGTTAATACCGGGGAGCTGTTTTTT. As protein: CAISEWGTVNTGELFF.

This rearrangement joins TRBV12-3 or TRBV12-4 to TRBJ1-3; 8 bases agree with TRBD1. The CDR3 has 15 residues. V was clipped by 6 bases and J by 4 bases; unmatched bases: 8. CDR3 amino acids: CASSPDRVGGNTIYF. The CDR3 coding sequence is TGTGCCAGCAGCCCGGACAGGGTAGGAGGAAACACCATATATTTT.

In its sample, this clonotype was seen once. The chain recombines TRBV25-1 with TRBJ2-2, with 12 bases fitting TRBD1. Unmatched junction bases numbered 14, after V lost 4 bases and J lost 8 bases. This CDR3 region has 18 residues. Germline V gene sequence: CDR1 MGHDK, CDR2 SYGVNS. CDR3 in DNA: TGTGCCAGCAGTGCTAGAGGGACAGGGGGCGCCGACCGGGGGGAGCTGTTTTTT. It yields the protein CASSARGTGGADRGELFF. Together with reference TRBV25-1 and TRBJ2-2, the CDR3 gives the full variable domain: EADIYQTPRYLVIGTGKKITLECSQTMGHDKMYWYQQDPGMELHLIHYSYGVNSTEKGDLSSESTVSRIRTEHFPLTLESARPSHTSQYLCASSARGTGGADRGELFFGEGSRLTVL.

This clonotype was counted between two and nine times. The J gene is TRBJ2-2, the V gene TRBV10-3; 8 nucleotides line up with TRBD1. V dropped 10 bases and J dropped 1; count of bases not matched to a gene: 11. Germline values: CDR1 ENHRY, CDR2 SYGVKD. The CDR3 is 16 amino acids. The CDR3 protein is CASSPRTGMNTGELFF. The CDR3 DNA reads as TGTGCCAGCAGCCCCCGGACAGGGATGAACACCGGGGAGCTGTTTTTT.

The chain carries TRBV24-1 and TRBJ2-5; 12 bases are shared with TRBD2. The CDR3 consists of 16 residues. Germline CDR1 is KGHDR and CDR2 is SFDVKD. The junction had 8 bases not matched to a gene; V was cut back by 5 bases and J by 5 bases. The CDR3 loop is CATSGGGLAGSETQYF. The CDR3 coding sequence is TGTGCCACCAGTGGGGGAGGACTAGCGGGGTCTGAGACCCAGTACTTC.

The chain uses TRBV19 and TRBJ2-5; D assignment may be TRBD1 or TRBD2 (5 bases each). Trimming removed 6 bases from V and 3 bases from J, with 20 bases in between. CDR1 and CDR2 from the germline V gene are LNHDA and SQIVND (reference sequence). This CDR3 contains 16 residues. The CDR3 reads CASSWGRVAQEETQYF. The CDR3 DNA sequence: TGTGCCAGTAGCTGGGGGAGAGTTGCTCAGGAAGAGACCCAGTACTTC.

The chain recombines TRBV5-1 with TRBJ1-1; TRBD1 matches at 8 bases. Trimming took 2 bases from V and 10 from J; bases not matched to a gene: 7. Germline-derived CDR1 and CDR2 are SGHRS and YFSETQ. The CDR3 has 13 amino acids. The DNA of the CDR3 is TGCGCCAGCAGCTTCGGACAGGGTGCGGGAGCTTTCTTT. Translating it yields CASSFGQGAGAFF.

V is TRBV7-9 and J is TRBJ1-2; 7 bases line up with TRBD1. V was pared by 5 bases and J by 4 bases, with 10 bases of the junction left unmatched. The germline CDR1 and CDR2 sequences are SEHNR and FQNEAQ (reference sequence). This CDR3 is 15 amino acids long. DNA of the CDR3: TGTGCCAGCAGCAACGACAGGGCGACAGCCTATGGCTACACCTTC. Its protein product is CASSNDRATAYGYTF.

As for this clonotype: A junction end diverges from the germline sequence, so it may reflect a read error. The CDR3 is CASRFRTEGETQYF. CDR3 in DNA: TGTGCCAGCCGCTTCAGGACCGAGGGAGAGACCCAGTACTTC. This rearrangement joins TRBV11-1 to TRBJ2-5; tentative D call: TRBD2 (5 bases). The CDR3 sequence is 14 residues long. Germline CDR1 SGHAT, CDR2 FQDESV (reference sequence).

At least ten counts were recorded for this clonotype. The chain links TRBV19 to TRBJ2-5, with 8 bases identical to TRBD2. This CDR3 is built from 12 residues. The J segment lost 4 bases and the V segment lost 10 bases, leaving 5 bases of the junction unmatched. In germline, CDR1 is LNHDA, CDR2 SQIVND (reference sequence). Here the CDR3 DNA reads TGTGCCACAAAAGCGGGAGCAGAGACCCAGTACTTC. Translated: CATKAGAETQYF. The whole variable domain, filled in from reference TRBV19 and TRBJ2-5, reads DGGITQSPKYLFRKEGQNVTLSCEQNLNHDAMYWYRQDPGQGLRLIYYSQIVNDFQKGDIAEGYSVSREKKESFPLTVTSAQKNPTAFYLCATKAGAETQYFGPGTRLLVL.

This clonotype came up a few times. The chain couples TRBV20-1 to TRBJ1-6; D remains ambiguous. The germline CDR1 and CDR2 sequences are DFQATT and SNEGSKA (reference sequence). The CDR3 length is 16 residues. V gave up 0 bases and J gave up 9 bases, with 18 bases separating them. The CDR3 nucleotides are TGCAGTGCTAGAGATATCGCCTTAGTCGCAGGTTCACCCCTCCACTTT. Its translation: CSARDIALVAGSPLHF.

This clonotype was seen just once. This chain joins TRBV12-3 or TRBV12-4 and TRBJ2-2, with D unclear. Between the trimmed V and J ends, which lost 5 bases and 9 bases, there was a span of 13 bases. CDR3 length equals 13 residues. The CDR3 spells CASSPGLGWELFF. CDR3 in DNA: TGTGCCAGCAGTCCGGGCCTCGGGTGGGAGCTGTTTTTT.

This rearrangement joins TRBV2 to TRBJ2-7; 11 bases are shared with TRBD2. The germline V gene has CDR1 SNHLY and CDR2 FYNNEI. This CDR3 is 15 amino acids long. With 3 bases clipped from V and 0 bases from J, the junction kept 1 base outside the gene matches. DNA for the CDR3: TGTGCCAGCAGTGAGACTAGCGGGACCTCCTACGAGCAGTACTTC. It is translated as CASSETSGTSYEQYF.

V is TRBV7-9 and J is TRBJ2-5, with TRBD2 matching over 8 bases. Germline lookup yields CDR1 SEHNR and CDR2 FQNEAQ (reference sequence). With V trimmed by 5 bases and J by 2 bases, 13 bases remained unmatched. This CDR3 is 17 amino acids long. For the CDR3, the DNA is TGTGCCAGCAGCGTGGGTTTTGGGGGGACTAGACAAGAGACCCAGTACTTC. It codes for CASSVGFGGTRQETQYF. Filled out from reference TRBV7-9 and TRBJ2-5, the complete variable domain reads DTGVSQNPRHKITKRGQNVTFRCDPISEHNRLYWYRQTLGQGPEFLTYFQNEAQLEKSRLLSDRFSAERPKGSFSTLEIQRTEQGDSAMYLCASSVGFGGTRQETQYFGPGTRLLVL.

About this clonotype: This may arise from a read error, as a much more abundant clone is one base away. This sequence joins TRBV9 and TRBJ1-2; D gene uncertain. With 1 base removed from V and 6 bases from J, the gap between germline ends came to 13 bases. CDR1 and CDR2 from the germline V gene are SGDLS and YYNGEE. There are 14 residues in the CDR3. The CDR3 loop reads CASSVTASPHGYTF. The CDR3 region has the DNA TGTGCCAGCAGCGTAACGGCGAGCCCGCATGGCTACACCTTC.

This clonotype appeared a single time. This sequence joins TRBV24-1 and TRBJ2-6; 13 nucleotides agree with TRBD2. From germline, CDR1 is KGHDR and CDR2 SFDVKD. The CDR3 consists of 17 residues. DNA of the CDR3: TGTGCACCTCCGGGACTAGCGGGACCCTCTGGGGCCAACGTCCTGACTTTC. As protein: CAPPGLAGPSGANVLTF.

The rearrangement links TRBV20-1 to TRBJ2-7, with TRBD1 matching over 7 bases. J was trimmed by 2 bases and V by 1 base; bases with no gene match: 5. CDR3 length: 14 amino acids. Germline CDR1 and CDR2: DFQATT and SNEGSKA (reference sequence). As DNA, the CDR3 is TGCAGTGCTAGAGGTCCGGACAGGACCTACGAGCAGTACTTC. This translates into CSARGPDRTYEQYF.

The V and J genes are TRBV29-1 and TRBJ2-5; 12 bases map to TRBD2. J lost 7 bases, V lost 3 bases, and 12 bases had no gene match. The CDR3 has 16 amino acids. The germline V gene encodes CDR1 SQVTM and CDR2 ANQGSEA. The CDR3 region has the DNA TGCAGCGTTGATGCTCTAGCGGGAGGGCCTGGGGGGACCCAGTACTTC. It translates to CSVDALAGGPGGTQYF.

This clonotype has ten or more counts. The chain combines TRBV16 with TRBJ1-1, with D unresolved. Per the germline V gene, CDR1 is KGHSY and CDR2 is FQNENV. CDR3 size: 14 residues. The V gene lost 0 bases and the J gene lost 0 bases, with 5 bases spanning the gap. CDR3 in DNA: TGTGCCAGCAGCCAATCTTCCCTGAACACTGAAGCTTTCTTT. Translated: CASSQSSLNTEAFF.

The CDR3 region is CSARDQTGVNTGELFF. The CDR3 DNA reads TGCAGTGCTAGAGATCAGACAGGGGTTAACACCGGGGAGCTGTTTTTT. The chain recombines TRBV20-1 with TRBJ2-2; 8 nucleotides line up with TRBD1. Germline CDR1 reads DFQATT; CDR2 reads SNEGSKA (reference sequence). This CDR3 is built from 16 residues. V was clipped by 0 bases and J by 2 bases; unmatched bases: 5.

In its sample, this clonotype was seen a few times. The rearrangement joins TRBV11-2 to TRBJ1-2, with 11 positions matching TRBD1. V dropped 6 bases and J dropped 5; count of bases not matched to a gene: 11. This CDR3 contains 16 residues. CDR1 SGHAT and CDR2 FQNNGV come from the germline V gene. The CDR3 protein is CASRRPGTGGEYGYTF. CDR3 in DNA: TGTGCCAGCAGGCGACCCGGGACAGGGGGAGAATATGGCTACACCTTC.

The CDR3, as DNA: TGTGGGGCCGGCAACTATGGCTACACCTTC. This translates into CGAGNYGYTF. The chain carries TRBV2 and TRBJ1-2; D gene unclear. The CDR3 has 10 amino acids. CDR1 and CDR2 from the germline V gene are SNHLY and FYNNEI.